This T cell receptor beta chain was obtained from a study of post-analysis software for immune sequencing data (dated by TCRdb to between 2014 and 2016). Regarding the research as a whole: Recorded disease courses included relapsing-remitting, secondary progressive and progressive-relapsing multiple sclerosis, with some patients lacking subtype annotation. The multiple sclerosis patient repertoires were compared with approximately 11 previously published healthy control repertoires from donors aged roughly 6 to 27 years. A subset of samples was prepared in parallel using single-end sample barcoding, then pooled and co-amplified after Illumina adapter ligation. Paper-wide results and their limitations: Strong co-clustering of samples prepared in the same batch was shown by direct clustering with F measure, prompting a batch-effect correction. The multiple sclerosis patient group was slightly younger than the control group. Multiple sclerosis patients had significantly lower normalized Chao1 diversity than controls, a result that suggests substantial peripheral T-cell clonal expansion. Significantly higher frequencies in patients than in controls were found for about five TRBV segments, including TRBV5-6, TRBV5-1 and TRBV20-1.

TCR beta repertoires were profiled from peripheral blood of roughly 13 young patients with multiple sclerosis to demonstrate the VDJtools post-analysis software. The multiple sclerosis patients were children and adolescents between roughly 6 and 16 years of age. Cut back by 5 bases and 2 bases, the V and J ends lie 6 bases apart. The CDR3 holds 13 amino acids from the cysteine to the phenylalanine. Just CDR3 DNA is preserved here, 39 bases in frame from base 1. Library prep was done by PCR. Instrument used: Illumina HiSeq 2500. To reduce PCR and sequencing biases, unique molecular identifiers were built into the TCR beta cDNA libraries. Per 1 to 10 million input T cells, roughly 500,000 cDNA molecules were obtained, such that each molecule approximated one T cell. The patient libraries were prepared and sequenced with the same protocol used for the earlier healthy control dataset. Within a given batch, samples were prepared together, multiplexed and sequenced on the same HiSeq lane. As for the authors' bioinformatics: MIGEC handled the raw barcoded reads, throwing out single-read molecular identifier groups before consensus assembly and CDR3 extraction. VDJtools was used for post-analysis of the clonotype tables, with diversity normalized by down-sampling every dataset to the smallest sample size. Repertoire overlap clustering matched CDR3 amino acid but not nucleotide sequences to correct batch-related cross-sample contamination. TCRdb's own reprocessing of the public reads used fastp at Q25 and MiXCR and kept productive beta chains. One record per CDR3 amino acid sequence lists the most common genes and DNA. The V and J calls were not made by the authors but by TCRdb's processing. This sample gives around 440,000 distinct CDR3 sequences in total; roughly 46% of them show up just once. Around 10% of the sample belongs to the ten largest clones.

This clonotype was observed a few times. The specificity of this receptor is unknown. Per-nucleotide qualities are absent, and no much larger clonotype sits a single base away. This TCR derives from a girl aged 5-17 years with multiple sclerosis. Recombination joined TRBV12-3 or TRBV12-4 with TRBJ1-4; a confident D gene designation cannot be given. Sequenced input: blood. The sequenced DNA is TGTGCCAGCAGTCGGGCGACTAATGAAAAACTGTTTTTT. Its protein product is CASSRATNEKLFF.